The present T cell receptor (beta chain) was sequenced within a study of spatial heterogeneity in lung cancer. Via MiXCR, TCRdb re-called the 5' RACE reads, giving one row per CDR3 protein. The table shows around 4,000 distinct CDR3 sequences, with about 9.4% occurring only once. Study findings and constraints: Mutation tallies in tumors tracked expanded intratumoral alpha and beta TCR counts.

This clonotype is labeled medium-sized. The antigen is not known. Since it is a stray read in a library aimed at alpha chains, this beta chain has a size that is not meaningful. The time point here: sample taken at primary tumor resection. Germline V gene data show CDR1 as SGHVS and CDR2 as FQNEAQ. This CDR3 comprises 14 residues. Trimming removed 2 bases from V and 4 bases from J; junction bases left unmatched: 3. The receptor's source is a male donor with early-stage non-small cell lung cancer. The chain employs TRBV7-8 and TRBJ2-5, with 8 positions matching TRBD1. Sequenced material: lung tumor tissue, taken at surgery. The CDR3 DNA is TGTGCCAGCAGCTTATCGACAGGGGCAGAGACCCAGTACTTC. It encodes CASSLSTGAETQYF.